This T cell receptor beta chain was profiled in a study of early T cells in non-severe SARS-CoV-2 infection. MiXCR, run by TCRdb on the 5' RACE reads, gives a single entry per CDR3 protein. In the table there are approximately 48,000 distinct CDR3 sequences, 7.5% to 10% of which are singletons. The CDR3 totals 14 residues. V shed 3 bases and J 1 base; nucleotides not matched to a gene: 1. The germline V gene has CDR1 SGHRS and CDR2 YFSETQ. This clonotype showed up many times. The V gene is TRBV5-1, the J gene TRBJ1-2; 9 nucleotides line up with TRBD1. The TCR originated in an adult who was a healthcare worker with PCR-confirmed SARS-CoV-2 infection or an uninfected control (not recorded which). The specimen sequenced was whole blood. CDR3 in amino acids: CASSWDRDNYGYTF. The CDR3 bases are TGCGCCAGCAGCTGGGACAGGGATAACTATGGCTACACCTTC.